The 25 T cell receptor beta chains listed next were all sequenced from one sample in a study of cytomegalovirus exposure and HLA in healthy donors. Researchers ran the PCR with 60 Vbeta and 13 Jbeta primers. Measured with immunoSEQ multiplex PCR; TCRdb has only the in-frame clones, and not every one. The sample yields about 180,000 clones, 70% to 80% seen once. Source material: PBMCs. The receptors were sampled from a man aged 30 to 45 in good health and CMV-seronegative.

The gene calls are TRBV27 and TRBJ2-3; possibly TRBD1 for D (5 bases). The CDR3 loop spans 15 amino acids. Germline CDR1 is MNHEY and CDR2 is SMNVEV (reference sequence). Between the trimmed V and J ends, which lost 3 bases and 4 bases, there was a span of 14 bases. The CDR3 loop reads CASSFLDPRADTQYF. In DNA, the CDR3 is TGTGCCAGCAGTTTTTTGGACCCCAGGGCAGATACGCAGTATTTT.

The chain joins TRBV4-2 to TRBJ2-1; 7 bases fit TRBD2. This CDR3 has 16 residues. J was trimmed by 2 bases and V by 1 base; bases with no gene match: 5. Germline CDR1 is LGHNA and CDR2 is YNFKEQ. In DNA form, the CDR3 reads TGTGCCAGCAGCCAAGGGGCGGGAGTAACCTACAATGAGCAGTTCTTC. Residues: CASSQGAGVTYNEQFF.

The genes are TRBV21-1 and TRBJ1-6; the table's TRBD1 call for D was not verified on the DNA. TRBV21-1 is marked as a pseudogene. The length of the CDR3 is 14 residues. The CDR3 reads CASSNRTGVSPLHF. In nucleotides, the CDR3 is TGTGCCAGCAGCAATAGGACAGGGGTTTCACCCCTCCACTTT.

V usage is TRBV13 and J usage is TRBJ2-7, with 9 bases that match TRBD1. The germline gives CDR1 PRHDT, CDR2 FYEKMQ (reference sequence). This CDR3 contains 14 residues. With 4 bases clipped from V and 7 bases from J, the junction kept 8 bases outside the gene matches. The chain's CDR3 is CASSSESDRGEQYF. The DNA for the CDR3 is TGTGCCAGCAGCTCGGAATCGGACAGGGGAGAGCAGTACTTC.

This clone was seen once. V usage is TRBV7-9 and J usage is TRBJ2-7, with D possibly matching TRBD1 (6 bases). The length of the CDR3 is 14 residues. V was trimmed by 5 bases and J by 6 bases, leaving 17 bases between them. Germline V lookup: CDR1 SEHNR, CDR2 FQNEAQ (reference sequence). CDR3 sequence reads: CASSIHTGLGEQYF. The DNA of the CDR3 is TGTGCCAGCAGCATACACACAGGGTTGGGCGAGCAGTACTTC. The full variable domain, with the rest looked up from reference TRBV7-9 and TRBJ2-7, is DTGVSQNPRHKITKRGQNVTFRCDPISEHNRLYWYRQTLGQGPEFLTYFQNEAQLEKSRLLSDRFSAERPKGSFSTLEIQRTEQGDSAMYLCASSIHTGLGEQYFGPGTRLTVT.

J is TRBJ2-1 and V is TRBV19; D perhaps matches TRBD2 (6 bases). The CDR3 loop spans 15 amino acids. V dropped 3 bases and J dropped 4 bases, with 13 bases sitting between them. CDR1 LNHDA and CDR2 SQIVND come from the germline V gene (reference sequence). The CDR3 DNA reads as TGTGCCAGTAGTATTGTAGGGGCGGGATACAATGAGCAGTTCTTC. Translation: CASSIVGAGYNEQFF.

This clone was counted a few times. The same CDR3 also results from other DNA sequences found in this sample. This chain links TRBV13 with TRBJ2-7; 8 bases are a match to TRBD1. This CDR3 region has 14 residues. Trimming at V came to 5 bases and at J to 4 bases, leaving 7 bases not matched to a gene. From germline, CDR1 is PRHDT and CDR2 FYEKMQ (reference sequence). CDR3 coding DNA: TGTGCCAGCAGCCCAAGGACAGGGACATACGAGCAGTACTTC. Translated: CASSPRTGTYEQYF.

The count of this clone is one. The V call is TRBV6-6, the J call TRBJ1-2; tentatively, D is TRBD1 (5 bases). V was trimmed by 2 bases and J by 3 bases, leaving 7 bases between them. Germline CDR1 and CDR2: MNHNY and SVGAGI (reference sequence). This CDR3 has 13 residues. The CDR3 bases are TGTGCCAGCAGTTACACGGGGGACTATGGCTACACCTTC. Translated: CASSYTGDYGYTF.

With regard to this clone: Germline is not matched at one junction end, which may reflect a read error. J is TRBJ1-4 and V is TRBV7-7, with 9 bases matching TRBD1. This CDR3 region has 15 residues. Germline CDR1 reads SSHAT; CDR2 reads FNYEAQ (reference sequence). Here the CDR3 reads CASSQGQGRGEKLFF. In DNA form, the CDR3 reads TGTGCTAGCAGCCAAGGACAGGGGAGAGGAGAAAAACTGTTTTTT.

The gene calls are TRBV5-4 and TRBJ2-5; tentative D call: TRBD2 (7 bases). The CDR3 length is 14 residues. CDR1 SGHNT and CDR2 YYREEE come from the germline V gene (reference sequence). Trimming stripped 4 bases from V and 5 bases from J, with 15 bases between. For the CDR3, the DNA is TGTGCCAGCAGCGAAGTTCGGGGGGCGGAGACCCAGTACTTC. Amino acid sequence: CASSEVRGAETQYF.

The CDR3 here is CASSTKRTGEKLFF. CDR3 coding DNA: TGTGCCAGCAGTACCAAGAGGACAGGAGAAAAACTGTTTTTT. The genes are TRBV28 and TRBJ1-4; TRBD1 matches 7 bases. The CDR3 runs 14 residues. Germline-derived CDR1 and CDR2 are MDHEN and SYDVKM. The ends lost 5 bases at V and 8 bases at J; junction bases unmatched: 8.

This sequence joins TRBV18 and TRBJ2-5; 9 positions match TRBD1. The CDR3 has 14 amino acids. V lost 2 bases, J lost 2 bases, and 0 bases stayed unmatched. Germline V gene data show CDR1 as KGHSH and CDR2 as LQKENI. Here the CDR3 DNA reads TGTGCCAGCTCACCAGGGACAGGGCAAGAGACCCAGTACTTC. Translating gives CASSPGTGQETQYF.

This clone was seen a single time. The rearrangement uses TRBV6-5 and TRBJ1-2; 8 nucleotides agree with TRBD1. Germline assignment: CDR1 MNHEY and CDR2 SVGAGI. Trimming removed 4 bases from V and 3 bases from J; junction bases left unmatched: 10. The CDR3 covers 16 residues. CDR3 nucleotide sequence: TGTGCCAGCAGTTCCCCTCGGACAGGGAAACACTATGGCTACACCTTC. This sequence encodes CASSSPRTGKHYGYTF.

This chain's CDR3 is CASSATSVTDTQYF. DNA for the CDR3: TGTGCCAGCAGCGCGACTAGCGTGACAGATACGCAGTATTTT. The rearrangement joins TRBV9 to TRBJ2-3; 8 nucleotides align to TRBD2. Per germline, CDR1 SGDLS and CDR2 YYNGEE. The CDR3 runs 14 residues. The ends lost 3 bases at V and 3 bases at J; junction bases unmatched: 3.

The rearrangement uses TRBV6-5 and TRBJ2-7; D might be TRBD2 (5 bases). Germline loops: CDR1 MNHEY, CDR2 SVGAGI. Deletions cut 6 bases from V and 2 bases from J, with 11 bases between. The CDR3 has 13 amino acids. CDR3 sequence: CASRGGLTYEQYF. Written as DNA, the CDR3 is TGTGCCAGCAGAGGCGGACTCACCTACGAGCAGTACTTC.

This clone has a handful of counts. This chain links TRBV7-2 with TRBJ2-2, with D possibly matching TRBD2 (5 bases). Germline-derived CDR1 and CDR2 are SGHTA and FQGNSA. Trimming took off 1 base at V and 0 bases at J, with 6 bases between the two ends. This CDR3 comprises 15 residues. CDR3 DNA: TGTGCCAGCAGCTTAGGACTATCGAACACCGGGGAGCTGTTTTTT. It yields the protein CASSLGLSNTGELFF.

About this clone: The junction and the germline gene differ at one end; a read error may be behind it. This chain uses TRBV7-7 with TRBJ2-2, with 8 bases identical to TRBD1. The CDR3 spans 16 residues. Germline CDR1 and CDR2: SSHAT and FNYEAQ (reference sequence). CDR3 sequence: CASSPRTGLNTGELFF. The CDR3 DNA reads TGTGCTAGCAGCCCCCGGACAGGGCTTAACACCGGGGAGCTGTTTTTT. The complete variable domain, with remaining parts taken from reference TRBV7-7 and TRBJ2-2, reads GAGVSQSPRYKVTKRGQDVTLRCDPISSHATLYWYQQALGQGPEFLTYFNYEAQPDKSGLPSDRFSAERPEGSISTLTIQRTEQRDSAMYRCASSPRTGLNTGELFFGEGSRLTVL.

This clone was detected once. The chain recombines TRBV28 with TRBJ2-7; 7 positions match TRBD2. The CDR3 covers 15 residues. From germline, CDR1 is MDHEN and CDR2 SYDVKM. Trimming at V came to 3 bases and at J to 4 bases, leaving 9 bases not matched to a gene. The CDR3 DNA is TGTGCCAGCAGTTTGGCCACCGCAGCGGGGTACGAGCAGTACTTC. It translates to CASSLATAAGYEQYF.

This clone appeared a few times. The chain joins TRBV4-1 to TRBJ1-2, with 8 bases aligning to TRBD1. The length of the CDR3 is 12 residues. J was trimmed by 13 bases and V by 3 bases; bases with no gene match: 7. Looked up from germline, CDR1 is MGHRA and CDR2 is YSYEKL. This CDR3 is CASSHRQGKCTF. The CDR3 nucleotides are TGCGCCAGCAGCCATCGACAGGGGAAGTGCACCTTC.

The chain uses TRBV7-9 and TRBJ2-5; 9 nucleotides agree with TRBD1. The germline gives CDR1 SEHNR, CDR2 FQNEAQ (reference sequence). The junction had 15 bases not matched to a gene; V was cut back by 4 bases and J by 6 bases. The CDR3 is 17 amino acids. As DNA, the CDR3 is TGTGCCAGCAGCTCACCAACAGGGGGCAGTTTCGTGAAGACCCAGTACTTC. Translation: CASSSPTGGSFVKTQYF.

CDR3 loop: CASSDGGLALNEQFF. The CDR3 coding sequence is TGCGCCAGCAGTGATGGGGGACTAGCTCTCAATGAGCAGTTCTTC. The V gene is TRBV4-3, the J gene TRBJ2-1; 9 nucleotides line up with TRBD2. CDR1 and CDR2 from the germline V gene are LGHNA and YSLEER. There are 15 residues in the CDR3. J gave up 6 bases and V 6 bases, and 9 bases lay outside the gene matches.

The CDR3 loop is CASSPRHSTEAFF. The CDR3 nucleotides read TGTGCCAGCAGCCCCCGACACTCCACTGAAGCTTTCTTT. V usage is TRBV11-3 and J usage is TRBJ1-1; D unclear. With 5 bases removed from V and 4 bases from J, the gap between germline ends came to 11 bases. This CDR3 has 13 amino acids. From germline, CDR1 is SGHNT and CDR2 YENEEA.

The gene calls are TRBV15 and TRBJ1-6; TRBD1 aligns across 7 bases. Germline V gene sequence: CDR1 LNHNV, CDR2 YYDKDF (reference sequence). This CDR3 is built from 17 residues. The J segment lost 2 bases and the V segment lost 2 bases, leaving 6 bases of the junction unmatched. CDR3 amino acids: CATSRQPQGTYNSPLHF. In nucleotides, the CDR3 is TGTGCCACCAGCAGACAACCACAGGGGACCTATAATTCACCCCTCCACTTT.

The chain carries TRBV11-1 and TRBJ1-4; TRBD1 is a possible D gene (6 bases). The CDR3 spans 15 residues. V gave up 5 bases and J gave up 7 bases, with 17 bases separating them. The germline CDR1 and CDR2 sequences are SGHAT and FQDESV (reference sequence). The CDR3 here is CASSHAGGVFEKLFF. The CDR3, as DNA: TGTGCCAGCAGCCACGCGGGGGGCGTATTTGAAAAACTGTTTTTT.

This chain uses TRBV11-2 with TRBJ2-7; TRBD2 matches at 7 bases. This CDR3 region has 16 residues. The germline V gene encodes CDR1 SGHAT and CDR2 FQNNGV. V shed 5 bases and J 5 bases; nucleotides not matched to a gene: 15. In DNA, the CDR3 is TGTGCCAGCAGCCCAGGCGGGGGATGGCAACAGGACGAGCAGTACTTC. It encodes CASSPGGGWQQDEQYF.